One T cell receptor (beta chain) is described in this entry. The V and J ends lost 2 bases and 0 bases respectively, with 9 bases between them. This CDR3 has 14 residues. CDR1 is SGDLS, CDR2 YYNGEE, per germline. The data originate from a study of blood T cell repertoires in COVID-19. TCRdb's copy holds only in-frame clones and misses some; the assay was immunoSEQ multiplex PCR. In the table there are 250,000 or so clones, approximately 89% of which are singletons. The specimen was PBMCs or T cells enriched from blood (not recorded which). V usage is TRBV9 and J usage is TRBJ2-7; D uncertain. The clonotype was recovered from a middle-aged man who had been exposed to COVID-19. The DNA for the CDR3 is TGTGCCAGCAGCGTTAGCACTGGCTCCTACGAGCAGTACTTC. It specifies CASSVSTGSYEQYF.